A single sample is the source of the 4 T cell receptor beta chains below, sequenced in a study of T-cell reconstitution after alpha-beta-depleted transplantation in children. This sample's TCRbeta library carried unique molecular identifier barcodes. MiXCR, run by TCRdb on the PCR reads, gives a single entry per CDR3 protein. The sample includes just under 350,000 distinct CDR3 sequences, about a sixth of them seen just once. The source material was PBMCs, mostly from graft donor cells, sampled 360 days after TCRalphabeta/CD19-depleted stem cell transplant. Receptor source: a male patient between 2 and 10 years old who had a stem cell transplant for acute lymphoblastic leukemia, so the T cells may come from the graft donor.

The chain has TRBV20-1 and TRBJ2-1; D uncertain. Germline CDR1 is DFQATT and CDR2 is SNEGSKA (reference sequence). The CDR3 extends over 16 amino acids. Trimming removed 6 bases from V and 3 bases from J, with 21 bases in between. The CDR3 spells CSAKEPALRVYNEQFF. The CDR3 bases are TGCAGTGCCAAAGAGCCAGCGCTCCGGGTCTACAATGAGCAGTTCTTC.

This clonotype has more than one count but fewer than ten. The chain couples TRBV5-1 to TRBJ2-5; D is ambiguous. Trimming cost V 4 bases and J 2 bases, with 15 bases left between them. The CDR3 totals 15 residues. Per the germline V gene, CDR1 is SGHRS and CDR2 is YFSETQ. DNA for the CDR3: TGCGCCAGCAGCGCCCCCCACGTGGGGCAAGAGACCCAGTACTTC. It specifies CASSAPHVGQETQYF.

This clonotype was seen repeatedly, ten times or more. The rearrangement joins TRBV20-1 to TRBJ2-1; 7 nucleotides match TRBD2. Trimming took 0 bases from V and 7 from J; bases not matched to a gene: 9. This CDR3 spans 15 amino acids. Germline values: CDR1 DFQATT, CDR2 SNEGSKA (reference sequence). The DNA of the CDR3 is TGCAGTGCTAGAGATTTGGCGGGAGTGGGTAATGAGCAGTTCTTC. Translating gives CSARDLAGVGNEQFF.

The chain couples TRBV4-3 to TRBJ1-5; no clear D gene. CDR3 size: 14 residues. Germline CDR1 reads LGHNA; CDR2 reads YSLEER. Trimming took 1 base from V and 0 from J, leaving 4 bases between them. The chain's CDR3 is CASSQGYSNQPQHF. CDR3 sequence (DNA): TGCGCCAGCAGCCAAGGATATAGCAATCAGCCCCAGCATTTT.